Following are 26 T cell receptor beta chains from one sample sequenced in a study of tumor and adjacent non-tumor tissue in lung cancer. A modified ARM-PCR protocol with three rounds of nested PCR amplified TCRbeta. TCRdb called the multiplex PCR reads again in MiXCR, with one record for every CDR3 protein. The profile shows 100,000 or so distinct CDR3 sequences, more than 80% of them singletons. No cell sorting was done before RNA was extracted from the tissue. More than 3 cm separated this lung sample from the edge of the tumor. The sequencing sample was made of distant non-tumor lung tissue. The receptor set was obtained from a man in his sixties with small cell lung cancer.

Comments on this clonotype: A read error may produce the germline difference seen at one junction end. The CDR3 bases are TGTGCCAGCAACTTGGGGGCGTTCGGGAACACTGAAGCTTTCTTT. Translated: CASNLGAFGNTEAFF. V gene TRBV5-4 combines with J gene TRBJ1-1; possible D gene TRBD1, 6 bases. Germline V lookup: CDR1 SGHNT, CDR2 YYREEE (reference sequence). The CDR3 has 15 amino acids.

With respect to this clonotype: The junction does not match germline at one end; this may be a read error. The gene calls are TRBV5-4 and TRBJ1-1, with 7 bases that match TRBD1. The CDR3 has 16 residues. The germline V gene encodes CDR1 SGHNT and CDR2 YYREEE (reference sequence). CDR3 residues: CASSPHQQGTNTEAFF. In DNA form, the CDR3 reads TGTGCCAGCAGCCCACATCAACAGGGGACGAACACTGAGGCTTTCTTT. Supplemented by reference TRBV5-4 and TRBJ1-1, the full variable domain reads ETGVTQSPTHLIKTRGQQVTLRCSSQSGHNTVSWYQQALGQGPQFIFQYYREEENGRGNFPPRFSGLQFPNYSSELNVNALELDDSALYLCASSPHQQGTNTEAFFGQGTRLTVV.

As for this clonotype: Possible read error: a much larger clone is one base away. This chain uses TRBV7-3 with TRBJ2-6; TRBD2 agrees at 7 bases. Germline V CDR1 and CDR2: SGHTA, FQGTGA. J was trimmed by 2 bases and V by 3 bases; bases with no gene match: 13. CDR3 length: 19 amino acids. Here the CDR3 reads CASSLHGPGTITGANVLTF. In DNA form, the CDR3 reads TGTGCCAGCAGCTTGCATGGTCCTGGGACTATCACTGGGGCCAACGTCCTGACTTTC.

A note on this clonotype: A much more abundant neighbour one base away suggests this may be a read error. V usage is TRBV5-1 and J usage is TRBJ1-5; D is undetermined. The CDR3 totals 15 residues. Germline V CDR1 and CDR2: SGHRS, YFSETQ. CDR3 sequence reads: CANSLGGHPNQPQHF. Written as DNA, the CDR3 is TGCGCCAACAGCTTGGGTGGCCACCCCAATCAGCCCCAGCATTTT.

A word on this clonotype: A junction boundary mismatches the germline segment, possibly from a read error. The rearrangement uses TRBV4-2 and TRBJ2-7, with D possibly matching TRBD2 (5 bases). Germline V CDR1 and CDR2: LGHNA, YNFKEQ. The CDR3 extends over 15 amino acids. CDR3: CASSQDSNGIYVQYF. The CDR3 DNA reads TGTGCCAGCAGCCAAGATTCTAACGGGATTTACGTGCAGTACTTC.

This CDR3 reads CASSLEVSDTLYF. For the CDR3, the DNA is TGTGCCAGCAGCCTCGAGGTGTCAGATACACTGTATTTT. The chain couples TRBV11-2 to TRBJ2-3; D gene unclear. V was pared by 5 bases and J by 14 bases, with 20 bases between. Germline V CDR1 and CDR2: SGHAT, FQNNGV. The CDR3 is 13 residues long.

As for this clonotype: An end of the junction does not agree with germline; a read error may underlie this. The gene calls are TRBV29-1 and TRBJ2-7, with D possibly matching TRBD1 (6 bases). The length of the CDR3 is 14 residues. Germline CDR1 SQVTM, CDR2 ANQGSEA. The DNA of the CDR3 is TGCAGCGCCGCCGGGACATGGGGTTTCTACGAGCATTACTTC. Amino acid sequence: CSAAGTWGFYEHYF.

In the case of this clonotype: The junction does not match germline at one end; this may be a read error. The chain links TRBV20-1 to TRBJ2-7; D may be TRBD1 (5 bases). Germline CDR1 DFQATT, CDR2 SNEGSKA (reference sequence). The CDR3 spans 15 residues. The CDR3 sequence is CSARDVSRTTYEQYF. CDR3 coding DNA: TGCAGTGCTAGAGATGTAAGTAGGACAACCTACGAGCAATACTTC.

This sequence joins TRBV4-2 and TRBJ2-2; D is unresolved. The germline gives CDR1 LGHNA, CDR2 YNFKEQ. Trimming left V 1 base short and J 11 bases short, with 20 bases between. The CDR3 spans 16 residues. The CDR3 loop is CASSQGGGGSTSELFF. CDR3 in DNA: TGTGCCAGCAGCCAAGGAGGTGGTGGATCCACCAGCGAGCTGTTTTTT.

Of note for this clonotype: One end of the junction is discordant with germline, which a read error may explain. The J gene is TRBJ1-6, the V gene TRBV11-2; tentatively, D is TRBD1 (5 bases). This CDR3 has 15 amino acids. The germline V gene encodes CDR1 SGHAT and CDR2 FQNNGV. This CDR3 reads CASSRAWPFNSPLHF. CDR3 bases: TGTGCTAGCAGCAGGGCCTGGCCCTTCAATTCACCCCTCCACTTT. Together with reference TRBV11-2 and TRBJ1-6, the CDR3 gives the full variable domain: EAGVAQSPRYKIIEKRQSVAFWCNPISGHATLYWYQQILGQGPKLLIQFQNNGVVDDSQLPKDRFSAERLKGVDSTLKIQPAKLEDSAVYLCASSRAWPFNSPLHFGNGTRLTVT.

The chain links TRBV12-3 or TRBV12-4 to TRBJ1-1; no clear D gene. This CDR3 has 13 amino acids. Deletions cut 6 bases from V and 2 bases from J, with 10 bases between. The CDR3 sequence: CASSWSLNTEAFF. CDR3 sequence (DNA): TGTGCCAGCAGCTGGTCACTAAACACTGAAGCTTTCTTT.

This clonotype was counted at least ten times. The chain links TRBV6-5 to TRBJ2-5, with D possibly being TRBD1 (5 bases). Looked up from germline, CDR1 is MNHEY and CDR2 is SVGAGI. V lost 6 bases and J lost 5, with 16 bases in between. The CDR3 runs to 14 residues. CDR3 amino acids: CASSLQVFGETQYF. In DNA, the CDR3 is TGTGCCAGCAGCTTACAGGTTTTTGGGGAGACCCAGTACTTC.

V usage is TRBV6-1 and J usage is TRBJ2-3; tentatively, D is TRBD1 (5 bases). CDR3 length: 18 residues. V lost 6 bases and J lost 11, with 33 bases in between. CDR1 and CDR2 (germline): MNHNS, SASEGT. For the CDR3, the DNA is TGTGCCAGCAGCCCCCTAGGGGCTGGATTCTTGGGCTCGGAGCAGCAGTATTTT. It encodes CASSPLGAGFLGSEQQYF.

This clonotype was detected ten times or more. CDR3 loop: CASRQGSSPTEAFF. The CDR3 DNA is TGCGCCAGCCGACAGGGATCATCTCCGACTGAAGCTTTCTTT. The V and J genes are TRBV5-1 and TRBJ1-1, with TRBD1 matching 7 bases. V was clipped by 7 bases and J by 5 bases; unmatched bases: 11. Germline values: CDR1 SGHRS, CDR2 YFSETQ. The CDR3 has 14 residues.

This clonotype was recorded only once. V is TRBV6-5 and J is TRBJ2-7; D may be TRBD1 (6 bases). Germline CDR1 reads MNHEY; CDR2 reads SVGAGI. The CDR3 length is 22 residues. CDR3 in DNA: TGTGCCTGCAGTTACCCCCAAACCCCCCCCTCTCAAAGGGACATCAGCTCCTACGAGCAGTATGTC. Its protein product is CACSYPQTPPSQRDISSYEQYV.

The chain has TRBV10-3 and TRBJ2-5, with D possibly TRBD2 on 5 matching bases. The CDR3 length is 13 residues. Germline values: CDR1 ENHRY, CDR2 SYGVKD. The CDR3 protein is CIISIVGEETQYF. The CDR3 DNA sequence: TGTATCATCAGCATAGTGGGAGAGGAGACCCAGTACTTC.

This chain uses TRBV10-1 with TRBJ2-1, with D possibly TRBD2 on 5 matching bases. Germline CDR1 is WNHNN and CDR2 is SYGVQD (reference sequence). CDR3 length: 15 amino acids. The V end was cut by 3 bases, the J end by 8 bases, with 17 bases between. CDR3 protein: CASSDRVGAHYEQFF. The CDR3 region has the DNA TGCGCCAGCAGTGATCGAGTGGGAGCTCACTATGAGCAGTTCTTC.

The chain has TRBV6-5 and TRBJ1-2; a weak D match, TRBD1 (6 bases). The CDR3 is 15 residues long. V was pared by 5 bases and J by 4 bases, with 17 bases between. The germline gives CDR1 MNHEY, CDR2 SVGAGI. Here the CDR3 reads CASSLQSGTIYGYTF. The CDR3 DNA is TGTGCCAGCAGTCTCCAATCTGGGACAATCTATGGCTACACCTTC.

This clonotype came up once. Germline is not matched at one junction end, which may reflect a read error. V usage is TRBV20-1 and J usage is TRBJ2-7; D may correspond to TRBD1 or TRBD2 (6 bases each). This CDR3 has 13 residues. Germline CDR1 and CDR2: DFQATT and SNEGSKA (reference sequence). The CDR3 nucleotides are TGCAGTGCTAGCAGGGGACTTAGGTACGAGCACTACTTC. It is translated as CSASRGLRYEHYF.

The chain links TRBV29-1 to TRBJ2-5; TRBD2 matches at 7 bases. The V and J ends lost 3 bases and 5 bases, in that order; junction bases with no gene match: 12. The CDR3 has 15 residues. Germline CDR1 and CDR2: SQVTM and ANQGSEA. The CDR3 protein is CSVEEGPVGGETQYF. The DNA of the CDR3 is TGCAGCGTTGAGGAGGGACCAGTGGGAGGGGAGACCCAGTACTTC. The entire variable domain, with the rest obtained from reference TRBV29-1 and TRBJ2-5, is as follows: SAVISQKPSRDICQRGTSLTIQCQVDSQVTMMFWYRQQPGQSLTLIATANQGSEATYESGFVIDKFPISRPNLTFSTLTVSNMSPEDSSIYLCSVEEGPVGGETQYFGPGTRLLVL.

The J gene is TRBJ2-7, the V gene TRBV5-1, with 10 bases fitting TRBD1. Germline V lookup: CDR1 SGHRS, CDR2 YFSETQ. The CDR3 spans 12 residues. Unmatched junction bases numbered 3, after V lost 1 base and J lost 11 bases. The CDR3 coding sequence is TGCGCCAGCAGCTTGCCGGGACAGGGGAAGTACGTC. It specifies CASSLPGQGKYV.

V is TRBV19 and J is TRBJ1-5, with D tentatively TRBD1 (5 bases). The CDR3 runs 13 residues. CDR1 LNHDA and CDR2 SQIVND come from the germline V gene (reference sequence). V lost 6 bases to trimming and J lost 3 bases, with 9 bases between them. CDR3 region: CASRKGPNQPQHF. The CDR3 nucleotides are TGTGCCAGTAGGAAGGGGCCCAATCAGCCCCAGCATTTT.

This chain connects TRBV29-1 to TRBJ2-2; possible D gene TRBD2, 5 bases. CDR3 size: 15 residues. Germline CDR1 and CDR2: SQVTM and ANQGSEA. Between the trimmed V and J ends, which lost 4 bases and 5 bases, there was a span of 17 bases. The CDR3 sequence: CSVAVARGWTGELFF. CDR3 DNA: TGCAGCGTTGCTGTGGCGAGAGGGTGGACCGGGGAGCTGTTTTTT.

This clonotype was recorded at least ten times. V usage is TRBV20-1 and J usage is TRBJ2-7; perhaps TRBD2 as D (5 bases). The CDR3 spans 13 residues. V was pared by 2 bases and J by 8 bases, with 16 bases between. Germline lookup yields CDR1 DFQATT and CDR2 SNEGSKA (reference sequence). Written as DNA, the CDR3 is TGCAGTGCTAGATCCGGACTCGGGCAAAAGCAGTACTTC. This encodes CSARSGLGQKQYF.

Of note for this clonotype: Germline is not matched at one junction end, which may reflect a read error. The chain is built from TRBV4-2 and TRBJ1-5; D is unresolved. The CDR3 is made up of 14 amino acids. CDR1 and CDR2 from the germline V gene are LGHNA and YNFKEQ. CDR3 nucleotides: TGTGCCAGCAGTCAAGAGCAAGGGAATCAGCCCCAGCATTTT. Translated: CASSQEQGNQPQHF.

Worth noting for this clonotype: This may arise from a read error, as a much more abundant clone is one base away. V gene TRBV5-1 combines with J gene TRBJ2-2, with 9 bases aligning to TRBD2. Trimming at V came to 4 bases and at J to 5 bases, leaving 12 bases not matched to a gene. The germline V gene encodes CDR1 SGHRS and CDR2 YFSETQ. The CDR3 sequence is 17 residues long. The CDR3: CASSPGTSRRGTGELFF. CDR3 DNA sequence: TGCGCCAGCAGCCCTGGGACTAGCAGGAGAGGAACCGGGGAGCTGTTTTTT.